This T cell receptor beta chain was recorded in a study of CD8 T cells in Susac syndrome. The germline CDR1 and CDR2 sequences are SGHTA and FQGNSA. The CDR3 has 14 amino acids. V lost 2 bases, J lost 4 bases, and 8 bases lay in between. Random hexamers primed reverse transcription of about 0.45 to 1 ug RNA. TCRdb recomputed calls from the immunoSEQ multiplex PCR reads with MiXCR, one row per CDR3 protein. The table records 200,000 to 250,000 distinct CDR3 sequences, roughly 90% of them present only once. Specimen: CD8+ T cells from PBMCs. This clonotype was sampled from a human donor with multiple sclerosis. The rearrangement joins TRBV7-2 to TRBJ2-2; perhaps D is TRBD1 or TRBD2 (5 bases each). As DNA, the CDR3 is TGTGCCAGCAGCTTATCTGGGACCACCGGGGAGCTGTTTTTT. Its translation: CASSLSGTTGELFF.